Sequencing of this TCR beta chain was carried out in a study of CD8 T cells in Susac syndrome. Germline-derived CDR1 and CDR2 are SQVTM and ANQGSEA. V dropped 7 bases and J dropped 1; count of bases not matched to a gene: 4. CDR3 length equals 13 residues. Random hexamers served to reverse transcribe roughly 0.45 to 1 ug RNA. With immunoSEQ multiplex PCR, TCR beta CDR3 was amplified across 54 Vbeta and 13 Jbeta. Each CDR3 protein gets one entry after TCRdb re-called the immunoSEQ multiplex PCR reads with MiXCR. The top ten hold about 0.087% of the sample, which has more than 95,000 distinct CDR3 sequences, about 92% seen once.

Sequencing used CD4+ T cells from PBMCs. The TCR comes from a human donor with multiple sclerosis. The chain is built from TRBV29-1 and TRBJ1-1; TRBD1 matches at 9 bases. This chain's CDR3 is CSAETGGNTEAFF. CDR3 sequence (DNA): TGCAGCGCTGAGACAGGGGGGAACACTGAAGCTTTCTTT.